This TCR beta chain came from a study of OX40 agonist ivuxolimab in advanced cancers. Study context: Prior checkpoint blockade (anti-PD-1, anti-PD-L1 or anti-CTLA-4) was permitted; approximately 44% had it.

The study, taken as a whole, reports: The study found among the lowest clonal expansion in partial responders at 0.1-3.0 mg/kg. Averaged across samples, CD8+ T cells carried more expanded clones than CD4+ did.

The CDR3 length is 17 residues. J lost 10 bases, V lost 4 bases, and 17 bases had no gene match. CDR1 SNHLY and CDR2 FYNNEI come from the germline V gene. On this clone itself: The antigen remains undetermined.

Assay used: immunoSEQ multiplex PCR; TCRdb lists only in-frame clones, some missing. Among more than 70,000 clones, 80% to 90% were seen once, and the ten largest hold 8% to 10%. This clonotype originated in an adult with an advanced solid tumor such as melanoma, head and neck, liver or kidney cancer. Specimen: CD4+ or CD8+ T cells sorted from blood, collected in a trial of the OX40 agonist ivuxolimab. The chain combines TRBV2 with TRBJ2-1, with 9 nucleotides matching TRBD2. The CDR3 bases are TGTGCCAGCAGTGTACTCGGGGAACTAGCGGGTGTGGCCGAGCAGTTCTTC. It yields the protein CASSVLGELAGVAEQFF.